The rows below give T cell receptor beta chains drawn from one sample of a study of blood T cell repertoires in COVID-19. This table comes from immunoSEQ multiplex PCR, and its TCRdb copy is limited to in-frame clones, with some not included. This sample has tens of thousands of clones, with approximately 90% found just once. The sequenced sample consisted of peripheral blood. These receptors came from a woman over 75 with acute or convalescent COVID-19. The CDR3 runs from the conserved cysteine through the conserved F or W. The order of the fields is V gene, J gene, clone size, D gene, CDR3 DNA, CDR3 protein. D genes are given only for firm matches. Some rows mark clone size as missing; the rest say once, few, many or name a class of expanded clone.

V gene: TRBV29-1; J gene: TRBJ2-1; clone size: once; D gene: TRBD1; CDR3 DNA: TGCAGCACCGGACAGGGGGCTTACAATGAGCAGTTCTTC; CDR3 protein: CSTGQGAYNEQFF
V gene: TRBV5-4; J gene: TRBJ2-3; clone size: once; D gene: TRBD1; CDR3 DNA: TGTGCCAGCAGTCGTGGGGACAGTAGCACAGATACGCAGTATTTT; CDR3 protein: CASSRGDSSTDTQYF
V gene: TRBV19; J gene: TRBJ2-3; clone size: once; D gene: TRBD1; CDR3 DNA: TGTGCCAGTAGTATCTCGGTTCTACAGGGGGCCAGCACAGATACGCAGTATTTT; CDR3 protein: CASSISVLQGASTDTQYF
V gene: TRBV6-2/TRBV6-3; J gene: TRBJ1-1; clone size: .; D gene: TRBD1; CDR3 DNA: TGTGCCAGCACCCCGGGGGACAGGGAGAACACTGAAGCTTTCTTT; CDR3 protein: CASTPGDRENTEAFF
V gene: TRBV6-1; J gene: TRBJ1-5; clone size: .; D gene: .; CDR3 DNA: TGTGCCAGCAGTGACCACCTAGGTGGCCAGCCCCAGCATTTT; CDR3 protein: CASSDHLGGQPQHF
V gene: TRBV4-2; J gene: TRBJ1-1; clone size: .; D gene: TRBD1; CDR3 DNA: TGTGCCAGCAGCCAAAGGCCGACAGGGCCAATGAACACTGAAGCTTTCTTT; CDR3 protein: CASSQRPTGPMNTEAFF
V gene: TRBV15; J gene: TRBJ1-4; clone size: .; D gene: TRBD1; CDR3 DNA: TGTGCCACCAGCGAGGGACAGGGGATGAGGGCTAATGAAAAACTGTTTTTT; CDR3 protein: CATSEGQGMRANEKLFF
V gene: TRBV3-1/TRBV3-2; J gene: TRBJ1-1; clone size: .; D gene: .; CDR3 DNA: TGTGCCAGCAGCCAAAATGGGGACAAGGGTGAAGCTTTCTTT; CDR3 protein: CASSQNGDKGEAFF
V gene: TRBV7-2; J gene: TRBJ2-6; clone size: .; D gene: TRBD1; CDR3 DNA: TGTGCCAGCAGTCCATCCGGGACAGGGGGCTCTGGGGCCAACGTCCTGACTTTC; CDR3 protein: CASSPSGTGGSGANVLTF
V gene: TRBV10-3; J gene: TRBJ2-2; clone size: once; D gene: .; CDR3 DNA: TGTGCCATCAGTGAGTCAGGGGGCACCGGGGAGCTGTTTTTT; CDR3 protein: CAISESGGTGELFF
V gene: TRBV6-5; J gene: TRBJ1-2; clone size: .; D gene: .; CDR3 DNA: TGTGCCAGCAGACTGACAGACCAATATGGCTACACCTTC; CDR3 protein: CASRLTDQYGYTF
V gene: TRBV5-1; J gene: TRBJ1-4; clone size: once; D gene: .; CDR3 DNA: TGCGCCAGCAGCTTGGCCAGGGCTACTAATGAAAAACTGTTTTTT; CDR3 protein: CASSLARATNEKLFF
V gene: TRBV3-1/TRBV3-2; J gene: TRBJ2-7; clone size: .; D gene: TRBD1; CDR3 DNA: TGTGCCAGCAGCAAGACAGGGCCCTACGAGCAGTACTTC; CDR3 protein: CASSKTGPYEQYF